These 18 T cell receptor beta chains were all obtained from the same sample, sequenced in a study of blood T cell repertoires in COVID-19. The repertoire was sequenced with immunoSEQ multiplex PCR; TCRdb's copy has only in-frame clones and lacks some. The table records about 270,000 clones, approximately 83% of them present only once. Material: peripheral blood. These receptors were taken from a human donor in a cohort sampled during active COVID-19.

This clone was counted a few times. J is TRBJ2-1 and V is TRBV25-1; D is undetermined. Germline lookup yields CDR1 MGHDK and CDR2 SYGVNS. The CDR3 consists of 15 residues. Trimming stripped 5 bases from V and 0 bases from J, with 11 bases between. The CDR3 region is CASSNIPSSYNEQFF. CDR3 nucleotide sequence: TGTGCCAGCAGTAACATCCCCAGCTCCTACAATGAGCAGTTCTTC.

This chain links TRBV27 with TRBJ2-1; the D gene is possibly TRBD2 (6 bases). The CDR3 contains 14 residues. V was shortened by 1 base and J by 7 bases, with 11 bases between the two germline ends. Germline V lookup: CDR1 MNHEY, CDR2 SMNVEV (reference sequence). The CDR3 nucleotides read TGTGCCAGCAGTTTATACGGGAGTAGGAATGAGCAGTTCTTC. Residues: CASSLYGSRNEQFF.

The CDR3: CASNQMPQETQYF. The DNA for the CDR3 is TGTGCCAGCAACCAGATGCCTCAAGAGACCCAGTACTTC. The chain couples TRBV5-8 to TRBJ2-5; D is unresolved. CDR3 size: 13 residues. CDR1 is SGHTS, CDR2 YDEGEE, per germline. V was pared by 6 bases and J by 2 bases, with 11 bases between.

This rearrangement joins TRBV6-6 to TRBJ2-7; possible D gene TRBD1, 5 bases. Germline-derived CDR1 and CDR2 are MNHNY and SVGAGI (reference sequence). Trimming stripped 6 bases from V and 3 bases from J, with 15 bases between. The length of the CDR3 is 14 residues. CDR3 region: CASSVSRGHYEQYF. The CDR3 coding sequence is TGTGCCAGCAGCGTCTCTAGGGGCCACTACGAGCAGTACTTC.

The V and J genes are TRBV10-3 and TRBJ1-1; the match to TRBD1 covers 7 bases. CDR3 size: 12 residues. Germline V lookup: CDR1 ENHRY, CDR2 SYGVKD. V gave up 10 bases and J gave up 6 bases; unmatched junction bases: 8. Written as DNA, the CDR3 is TGTGCCACCGCAAAGACAGGGTCTGAAGCTTTCTTT. Amino acid sequence: CATAKTGSEAFF.

The genes are TRBV19 and TRBJ2-3; D perhaps matches TRBD2 (6 bases). Germline V gene sequence: CDR1 LNHDA, CDR2 SQIVND (reference sequence). Between the trimmed V and J ends, which lost 7 bases and 3 bases, there was a span of 17 bases. The CDR3 totals 15 residues. CDR3 in amino acids: CASTRLAGPTDTQYF. CDR3 coding DNA: TGTGCCAGTACCAGACTGGCGGGACCTACAGATACGCAGTATTTT.

This clone appeared a single time. The chain combines TRBV5-4 with TRBJ1-2; 12 bases map to TRBD1. After removal of 2 bases from V and 13 bases from J, the junction contained 3 bases not matched to a gene. Germline values: CDR1 SGHNT, CDR2 YYREEE (reference sequence). This CDR3 is built from 12 residues. The DNA of the CDR3 is TGTGCCAGCAGCTTAAGGGACAGGGGGCCCACCTTC. Translating it yields CASSLRDRGPTF.

The chain employs TRBV19 and TRBJ2-1, with TRBD2 matching 11 bases. From germline, CDR1 is LNHDA and CDR2 SQIVND (reference sequence). The V and J ends lost 6 bases and 4 bases, in that order; junction bases with no gene match: 5. This CDR3 is built from 15 residues. CDR3 in DNA: TGTGCCAGTAGCGGGACTAGCGGAGTGTACAATGAGCAGTTCTTC. Protein: CASSGTSGVYNEQFF.

J is TRBJ2-2 and V is TRBV11-3; D is unresolved. V lost 2 bases and J 7 bases, leaving 5 bases between the germline ends. This CDR3 region has 12 residues. Germline V CDR1 and CDR2: SGHNT, YENEEA. The CDR3 coding sequence is TGTGCCAGCAGCTTAATAGACGGGGAGCTGTTTTTT. This gives the protein CASSLIDGELFF.

This chain joins TRBV5-1 and TRBJ2-3; TRBD2 matches 7 bases. This CDR3 spans 15 amino acids. Looked up from germline, CDR1 is SGHRS and CDR2 is YFSETQ. After removal of 4 bases from V and 3 bases from J, the junction contained 8 bases not matched to a gene. Here the CDR3 DNA reads TGCGCCAGCAGCCTCCAAGCGGGAATAACAGATACGCAGTATTTT. This codes for CASSLQAGITDTQYF.

The chain recombines TRBV3-1 (or the pseudogene TRBV3-2) with TRBJ2-2; D is ambiguous. In germline, CDR1 is LGHDT, CDR2 YNNKEL (reference sequence). The V gene lost 2 bases and the J gene lost 2 bases, with 6 bases spanning the gap. This CDR3 spans 14 amino acids. The DNA for the CDR3 is TGTGCCAGCAGCCAACCTATAAACACCGGGGAGCTGTTTTTT. Protein: CASSQPINTGELFF.

The J gene is TRBJ1-1, the V gene TRBV2, with unresolved D. V lost 3 bases to trimming and J lost 1 base, with 12 bases between them. CDR1 SNHLY and CDR2 FYNNEI come from the germline V gene. This CDR3 is built from 15 residues. The CDR3 sequence: CASSDDPPGNTEAFF. The CDR3 nucleotides are TGTGCCAGCAGTGATGACCCCCCGGGGAACACTGAAGCTTTCTTT.

The J gene is TRBJ2-4, the V gene TRBV5-1; 9 bases are shared with TRBD1. The CDR3 extends over 14 amino acids. The germline V gene has CDR1 SGHRS and CDR2 YFSETQ. The V and J ends lost 5 bases and 9 bases, in that order; junction bases with no gene match: 9. This chain's CDR3 is CASSQGQGSGIQYF. Here the CDR3 DNA reads TGCGCCAGCAGTCAGGGACAGGGATCAGGCATTCAGTACTTC.

In nucleotides, the CDR3 is TGTGCCACTTATGGGGGGTCGGGAAATGAAAAACTGTTTTTT. As protein: CATYGGSGNEKLFF. The chain joins TRBV28 to TRBJ1-4; tentatively, D is TRBD1 (5 bases). This CDR3 region has 14 residues. The germline V and J ends were trimmed by 10 bases and 5 bases, with 17 bases remaining between them. Germline assignment: CDR1 MDHEN and CDR2 SYDVKM.

V gene TRBV28 combines with J gene TRBJ2-2, with 8 positions matching TRBD1. Germline V lookup: CDR1 MDHEN, CDR2 SYDVKM. The ends lost 4 bases at V and 4 bases at J; junction bases unmatched: 8. The CDR3 runs to 16 residues. CDR3 protein: CASSSADREFTGELFF. CDR3 sequence (DNA): TGTGCCAGCAGTTCCGCGGACAGGGAATTCACCGGGGAGCTGTTTTTT. The full variable domain, its missing parts supplied by reference TRBV28 and TRBJ2-2, is DVKVTQSSRYLVKRTGEKVFLECVQDMDHENMFWYRQDPGLGLRLIYFSYDVKMKEKGDIPEGYSVSREKKERFSLILESASTNQTSMYLCASSSADREFTGELFFGEGSRLTVL.

The chain has TRBV21-1 and TRBJ2-3; the table's D call of TRBD1 was not tested on the DNA. TRBV21-1 is designated a pseudogene. The CDR3 length is 15 residues. The CDR3 sequence is CASRVGQGVTDTQYF. The CDR3 coding sequence is TGTGCCAGCAGGGTGGGACAGGGAGTCACAGATACGCAGTATTTT.

V and J are TRBV5-1 and TRBJ2-5; tentative D call: TRBD2 (5 bases). There are 13 residues in the CDR3. Germline CDR1 is SGHRS and CDR2 is YFSETQ. With 7 bases removed from V and 3 bases from J, the gap between germline ends came to 13 bases. The CDR3 is CASWNSGEETQYF. CDR3 sequence (DNA): TGCGCCAGCTGGAACTCCGGGGAAGAGACCCAGTACTTC.

The rearrangement links TRBV11-2 to TRBJ2-7, with D unclear. In germline, CDR1 is SGHAT, CDR2 FQNNGV. V lost 0 bases and J 1 base, leaving 7 bases between the germline ends. This CDR3 comprises 14 residues. CDR3 coding DNA: TGTGCCAGCAGCTTAGAGCCAGTATCCTACGAGCAGTACTTC. Translating gives CASSLEPVSYEQYF.